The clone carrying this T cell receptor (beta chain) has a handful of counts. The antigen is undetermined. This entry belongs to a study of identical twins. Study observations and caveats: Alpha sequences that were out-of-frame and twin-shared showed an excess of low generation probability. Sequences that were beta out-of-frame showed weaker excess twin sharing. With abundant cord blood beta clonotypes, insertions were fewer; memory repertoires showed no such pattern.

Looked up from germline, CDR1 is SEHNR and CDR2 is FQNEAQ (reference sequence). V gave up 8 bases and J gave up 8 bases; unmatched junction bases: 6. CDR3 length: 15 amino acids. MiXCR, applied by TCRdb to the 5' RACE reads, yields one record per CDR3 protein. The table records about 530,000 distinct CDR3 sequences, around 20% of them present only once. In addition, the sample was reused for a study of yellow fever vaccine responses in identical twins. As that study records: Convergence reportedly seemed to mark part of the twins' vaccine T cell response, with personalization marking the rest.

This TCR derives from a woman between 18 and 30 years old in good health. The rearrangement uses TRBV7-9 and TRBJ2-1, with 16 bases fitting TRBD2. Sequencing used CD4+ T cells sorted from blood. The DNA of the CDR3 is TGTGCCAGCGGGGGGACTAGCGGGAGGGTCGATGAGCAGTTCTTC. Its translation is CASGGTSGRVDEQFF.